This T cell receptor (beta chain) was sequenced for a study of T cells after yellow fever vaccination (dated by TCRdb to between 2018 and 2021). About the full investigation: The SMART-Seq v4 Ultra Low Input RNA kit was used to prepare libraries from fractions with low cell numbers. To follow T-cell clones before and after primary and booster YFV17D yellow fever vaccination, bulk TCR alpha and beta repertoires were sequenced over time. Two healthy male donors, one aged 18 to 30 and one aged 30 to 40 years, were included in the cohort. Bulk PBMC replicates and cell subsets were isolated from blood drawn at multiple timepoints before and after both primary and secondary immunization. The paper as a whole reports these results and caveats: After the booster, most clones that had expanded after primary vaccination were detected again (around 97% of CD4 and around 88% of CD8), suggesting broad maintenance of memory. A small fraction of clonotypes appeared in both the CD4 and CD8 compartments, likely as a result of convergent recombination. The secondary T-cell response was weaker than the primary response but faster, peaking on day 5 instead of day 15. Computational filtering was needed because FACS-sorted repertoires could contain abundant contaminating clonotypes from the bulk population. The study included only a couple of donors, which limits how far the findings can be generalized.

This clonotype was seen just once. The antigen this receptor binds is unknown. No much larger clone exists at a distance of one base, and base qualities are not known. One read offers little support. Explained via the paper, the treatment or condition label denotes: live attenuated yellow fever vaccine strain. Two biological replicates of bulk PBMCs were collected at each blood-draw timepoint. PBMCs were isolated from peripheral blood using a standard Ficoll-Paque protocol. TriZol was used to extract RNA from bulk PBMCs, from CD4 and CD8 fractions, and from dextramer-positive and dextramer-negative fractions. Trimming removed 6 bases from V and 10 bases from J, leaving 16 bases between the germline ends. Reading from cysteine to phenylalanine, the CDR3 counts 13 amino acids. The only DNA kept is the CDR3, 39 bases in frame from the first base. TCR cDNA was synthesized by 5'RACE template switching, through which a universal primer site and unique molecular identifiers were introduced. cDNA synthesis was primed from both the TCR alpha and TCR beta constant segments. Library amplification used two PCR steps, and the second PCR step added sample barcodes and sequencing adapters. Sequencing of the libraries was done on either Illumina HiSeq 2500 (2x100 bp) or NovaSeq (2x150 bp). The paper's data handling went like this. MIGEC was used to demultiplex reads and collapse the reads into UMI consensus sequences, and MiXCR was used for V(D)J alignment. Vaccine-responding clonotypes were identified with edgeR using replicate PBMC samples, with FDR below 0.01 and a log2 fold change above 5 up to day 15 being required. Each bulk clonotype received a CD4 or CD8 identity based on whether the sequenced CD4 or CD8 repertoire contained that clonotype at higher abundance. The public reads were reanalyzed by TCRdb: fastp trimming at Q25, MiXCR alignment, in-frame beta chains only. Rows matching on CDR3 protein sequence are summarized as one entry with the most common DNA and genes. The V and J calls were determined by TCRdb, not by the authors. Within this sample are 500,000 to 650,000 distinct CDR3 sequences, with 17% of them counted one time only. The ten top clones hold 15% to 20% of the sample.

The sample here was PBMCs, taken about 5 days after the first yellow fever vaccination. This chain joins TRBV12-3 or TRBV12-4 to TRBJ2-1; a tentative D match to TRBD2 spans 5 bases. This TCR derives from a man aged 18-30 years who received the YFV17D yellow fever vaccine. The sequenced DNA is TGTGCCAGCAGCCGGGGTCGGCAGGACGAGCAGTTCTTC. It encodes CASSRGRQDEQFF.